The present entry profiles one TCR beta chain with its context. The target antigen is unknown. In making TCR cDNA, 5'RACE template switching added a universal primer site and UMIs to it. TCRdb called the 5' RACE reads again in MiXCR, with one record for every CDR3 protein. The data show about 240,000 distinct CDR3 sequences, 6% to 7.5% seen once. Germline values: CDR1 LGHDT, CDR2 YNNKEL (reference sequence). Trimming pared 1 base from V and 3 bases from J, leaving 9 bases between. The CDR3 spans 14 residues. This sample stems from a study of T cells after yellow fever vaccination. Study-wide points: Re-detected after boosting: most primary clones, almost 97% of CD4 and over 80% of CD8.

The material was CD4+ T cells sorted from PBMCs, obtained 15 days after the yellow fever booster vaccination. J is TRBJ1-1 and V is TRBV3-1, with D perhaps TRBD1 (5 bases). This TCR came from a man aged 25 to 40 who received the YFV17D yellow fever vaccine. Here the CDR3 reads CASSQAGEYTEAFF. DNA for the CDR3: TGTGCCAGCAGCCAAGCGGGGGAATACACTGAAGCTTTCTTT.